This T cell receptor (beta chain) was recovered during a study of T cell changes during pregnancy in multiple sclerosis. Assay used: immunoSEQ multiplex PCR; TCRdb lists only in-frame clones, some missing. The data show fewer than 50,000 clones, more than 90% seen once. In germline, CDR1 is LNHDA, CDR2 SQIVND (reference sequence). The CDR3 is 14 residues long. The V and J ends lost 6 bases and 1 base respectively, with 9 bases between them. This TCR came from a female donor with multiple sclerosis, enrolled in a pregnancy study. This specimen consisted of CD8+ T cells from peripheral blood mononuclear cells, obtained in the third trimester of pregnancy. The gene calls are TRBV19 and TRBJ2-2; no definite D call. In nucleotides, the CDR3 is TGTGCCAGTAGGCCTTTAGAGAACACCGGGGAGCTGTTTTTT. This gives the protein CASRPLENTGELFF.